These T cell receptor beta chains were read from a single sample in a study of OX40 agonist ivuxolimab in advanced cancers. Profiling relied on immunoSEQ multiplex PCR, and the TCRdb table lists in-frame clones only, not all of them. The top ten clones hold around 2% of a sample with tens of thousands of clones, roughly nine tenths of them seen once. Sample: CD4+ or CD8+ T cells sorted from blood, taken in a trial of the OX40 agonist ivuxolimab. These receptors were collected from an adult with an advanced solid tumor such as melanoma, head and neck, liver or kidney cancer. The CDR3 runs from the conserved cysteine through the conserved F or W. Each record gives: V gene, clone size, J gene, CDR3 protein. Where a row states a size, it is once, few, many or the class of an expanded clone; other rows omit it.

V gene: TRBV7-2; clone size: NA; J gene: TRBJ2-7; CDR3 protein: CASSFGGSVLEQYF
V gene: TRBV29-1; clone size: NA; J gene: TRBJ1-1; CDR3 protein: CSVVWGHRNTEAFF
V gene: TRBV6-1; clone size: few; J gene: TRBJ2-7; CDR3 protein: CASSPQRQGPYEQYF
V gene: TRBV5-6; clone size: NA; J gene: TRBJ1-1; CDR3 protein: CASSHADRNTEAFF
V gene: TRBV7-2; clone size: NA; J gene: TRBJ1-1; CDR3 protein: CASSLDGNGEAFF
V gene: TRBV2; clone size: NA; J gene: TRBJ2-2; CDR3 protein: CASIGRGENTGELFF
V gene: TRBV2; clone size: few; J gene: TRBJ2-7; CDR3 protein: CASITGSSSYEQYF
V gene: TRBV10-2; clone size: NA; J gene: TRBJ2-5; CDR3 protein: CASSVRSRGQTQYF
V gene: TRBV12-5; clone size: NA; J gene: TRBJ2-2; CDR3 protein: CASGLVLGLATGELFF
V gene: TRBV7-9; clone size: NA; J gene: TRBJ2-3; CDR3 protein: CASSLDGAMDTQYF
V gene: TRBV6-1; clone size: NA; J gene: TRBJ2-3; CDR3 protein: CASSEAGASESTDTQYF
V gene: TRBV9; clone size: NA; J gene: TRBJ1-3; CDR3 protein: CASSGRTAGNTIYF
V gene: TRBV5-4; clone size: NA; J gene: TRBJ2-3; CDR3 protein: CASSLEASGNTDTQYF
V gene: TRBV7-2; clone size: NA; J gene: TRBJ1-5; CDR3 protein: CASSLAGDQPQHF
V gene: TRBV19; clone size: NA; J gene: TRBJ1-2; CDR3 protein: CASSAGQNYGYTF
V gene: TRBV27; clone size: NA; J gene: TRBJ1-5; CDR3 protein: CASSPDGLSNQPQHF
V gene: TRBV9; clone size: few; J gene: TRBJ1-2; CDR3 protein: CASSVDRVENGYTF
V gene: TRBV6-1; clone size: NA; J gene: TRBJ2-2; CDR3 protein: CASSEGGELFF
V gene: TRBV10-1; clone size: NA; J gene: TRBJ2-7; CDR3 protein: CASSVGPPGYEQYF
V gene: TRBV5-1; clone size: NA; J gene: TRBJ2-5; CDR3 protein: CASSLGVQGETQYF
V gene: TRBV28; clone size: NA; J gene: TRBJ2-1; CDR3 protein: CASRRTGGVGDEQFF
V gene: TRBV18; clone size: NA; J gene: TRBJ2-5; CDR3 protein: CASSSRDRGQETQYF
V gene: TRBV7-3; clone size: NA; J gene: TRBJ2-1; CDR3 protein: CASSLSRTYNEQFF
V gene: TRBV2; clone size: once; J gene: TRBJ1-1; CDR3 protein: CASSGPAGDTEAFF
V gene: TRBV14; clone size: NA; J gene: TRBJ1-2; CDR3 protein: CASSPDSPYGYTF
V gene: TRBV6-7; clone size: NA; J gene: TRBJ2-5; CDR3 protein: CASSLDRGPETQYF
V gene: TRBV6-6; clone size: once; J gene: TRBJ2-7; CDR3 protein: CASSPGPSVGYEQYF
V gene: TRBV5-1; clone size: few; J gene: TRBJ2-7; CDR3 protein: CASSLTVGISYEQYF
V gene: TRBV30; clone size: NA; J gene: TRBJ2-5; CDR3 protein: CAWSPTGGLETQYF
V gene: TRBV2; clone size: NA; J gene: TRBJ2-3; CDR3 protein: CASSGGTDTQYF
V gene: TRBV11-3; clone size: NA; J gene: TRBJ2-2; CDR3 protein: CASSLEAGIPGTGELFF
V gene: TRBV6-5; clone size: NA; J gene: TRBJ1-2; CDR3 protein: CASSYSRGRPDGYTF
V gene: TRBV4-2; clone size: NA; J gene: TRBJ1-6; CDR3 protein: CASSQDPGQNSPLHF
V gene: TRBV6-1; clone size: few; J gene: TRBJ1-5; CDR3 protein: CASSGGPSNQPQHF
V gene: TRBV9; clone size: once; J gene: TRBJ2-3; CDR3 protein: CASSPQTRTTDTQYF
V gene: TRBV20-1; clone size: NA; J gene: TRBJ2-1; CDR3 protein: CSPEENEQFF
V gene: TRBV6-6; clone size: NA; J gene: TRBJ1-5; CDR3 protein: CASSPGTGNQPQHF
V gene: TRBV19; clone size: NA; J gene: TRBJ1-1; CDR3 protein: CASSIRGGQGNTEAFF
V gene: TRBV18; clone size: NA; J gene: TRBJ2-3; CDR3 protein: CASSPPSRPADTQYF
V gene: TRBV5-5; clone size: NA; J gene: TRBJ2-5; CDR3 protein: CASSPHRGRETQYF
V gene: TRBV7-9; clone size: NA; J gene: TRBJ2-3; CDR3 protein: CASSSTDTQYF
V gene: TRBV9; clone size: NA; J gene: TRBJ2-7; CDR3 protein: CASSVGGSSYEQYF
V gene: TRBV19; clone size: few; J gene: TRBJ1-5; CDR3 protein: CASSPLGAGNQPQHF
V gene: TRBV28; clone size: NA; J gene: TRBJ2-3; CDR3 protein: CASSYQREADTQYF
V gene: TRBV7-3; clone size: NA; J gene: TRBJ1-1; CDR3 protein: CASSLFQTGFQNTEAFF
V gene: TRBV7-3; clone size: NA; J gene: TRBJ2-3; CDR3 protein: CASSMRGESTDTQYF
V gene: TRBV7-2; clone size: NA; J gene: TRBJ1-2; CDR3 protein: CASSLGRDYGYTF
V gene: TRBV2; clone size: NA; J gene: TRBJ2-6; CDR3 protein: CARGTGGSGANVLTF
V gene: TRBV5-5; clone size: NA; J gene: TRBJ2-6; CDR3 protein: CASSPGQSNVLTF